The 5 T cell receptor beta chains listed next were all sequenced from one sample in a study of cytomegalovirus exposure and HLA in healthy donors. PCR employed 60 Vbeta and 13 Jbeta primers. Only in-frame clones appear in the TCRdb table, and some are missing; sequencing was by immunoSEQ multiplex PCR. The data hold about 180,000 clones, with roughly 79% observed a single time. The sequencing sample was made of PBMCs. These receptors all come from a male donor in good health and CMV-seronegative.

The CDR3 nucleotides read TGCGCCAGCAGCGGGCATTCACTCACAGATACGCAGTATTTT. The encoded protein is CASSGHSLTDTQYF. The rearrangement links TRBV5-1 to TRBJ2-3; no clear D. CDR1 and CDR2 (germline): SGHRS, YFSETQ. Between the trimmed V and J ends, which lost 4 bases and 2 bases, there was a span of 11 bases. The CDR3 has 14 amino acids.

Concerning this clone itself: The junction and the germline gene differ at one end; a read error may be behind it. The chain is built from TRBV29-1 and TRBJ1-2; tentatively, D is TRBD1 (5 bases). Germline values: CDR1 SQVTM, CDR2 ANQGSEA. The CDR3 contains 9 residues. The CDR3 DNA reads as TGCAGCGATCGAGGAGGGACCTTTTTC. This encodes CSDRGGTFF. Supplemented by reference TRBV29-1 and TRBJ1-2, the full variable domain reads SAVISQKPSRDICQRGTSLTIQCQVDSQVTMMFWYRQQPGQSLTLIATANQGSEATYESGFVIDKFPISRPNLTFSTLTVSNMSPEDSSIYLCSDRGGTFFGSGTRLTVV.

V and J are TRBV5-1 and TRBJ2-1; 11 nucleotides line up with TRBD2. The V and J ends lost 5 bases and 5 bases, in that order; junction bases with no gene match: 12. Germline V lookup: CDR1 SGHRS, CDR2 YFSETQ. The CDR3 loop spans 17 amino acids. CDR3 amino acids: CASRELAGGKHNNEQFF. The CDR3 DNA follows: TGCGCCAGCAGGGAGCTAGCGGGAGGTAAACATAACAATGAGCAGTTCTTC.

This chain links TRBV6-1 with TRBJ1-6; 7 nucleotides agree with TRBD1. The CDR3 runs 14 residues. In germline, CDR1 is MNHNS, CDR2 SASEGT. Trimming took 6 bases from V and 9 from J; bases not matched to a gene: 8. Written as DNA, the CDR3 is TGTGCCAGCAGCGCGACAGGGAGCAGTTCACCCCTCCACTTT. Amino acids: CASSATGSSSPLHF.

DNA for the CDR3: TGCGCCAGCAGCCAAGAAAGGGGGTGGGGGGGCGTGGGCTACACCTTC. This translates into CASSQERGWGGVGYTF. The J gene is TRBJ1-2, the V gene TRBV4-1; D possibly corresponds to TRBD1 (6 bases). This CDR3 spans 16 amino acids. V dropped 0 bases and J dropped 8 bases, with 19 bases sitting between them. Germline values: CDR1 MGHRA, CDR2 YSYEKL.